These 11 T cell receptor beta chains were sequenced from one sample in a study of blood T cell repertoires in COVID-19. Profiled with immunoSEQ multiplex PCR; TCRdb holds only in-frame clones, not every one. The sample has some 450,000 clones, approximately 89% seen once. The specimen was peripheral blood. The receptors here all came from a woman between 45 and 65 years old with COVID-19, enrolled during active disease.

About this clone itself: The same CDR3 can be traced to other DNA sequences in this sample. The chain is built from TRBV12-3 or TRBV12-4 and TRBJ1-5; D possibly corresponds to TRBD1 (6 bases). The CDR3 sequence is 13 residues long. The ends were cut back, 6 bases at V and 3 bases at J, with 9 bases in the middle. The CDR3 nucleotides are TGTGCCAGCAGCTGGACAGACAATCAGCCCCAGCATTTT. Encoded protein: CASSWTDNQPQHF.

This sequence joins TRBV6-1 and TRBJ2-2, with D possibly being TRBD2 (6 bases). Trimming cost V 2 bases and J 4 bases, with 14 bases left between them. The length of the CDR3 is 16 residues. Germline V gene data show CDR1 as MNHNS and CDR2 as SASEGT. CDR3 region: CASSEPMTRGTGELFF. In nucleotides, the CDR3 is TGTGCCAGCAGTGAACCCATGACTAGGGGCACCGGGGAGCTGTTTTTT.

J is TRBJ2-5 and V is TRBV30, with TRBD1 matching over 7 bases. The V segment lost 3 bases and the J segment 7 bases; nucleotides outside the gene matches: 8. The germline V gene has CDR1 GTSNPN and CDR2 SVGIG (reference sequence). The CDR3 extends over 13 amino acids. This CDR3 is CAWSHRGSGTQYF. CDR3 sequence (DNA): TGTGCCTGGAGCCACAGGGGCTCCGGGACCCAGTACTTC. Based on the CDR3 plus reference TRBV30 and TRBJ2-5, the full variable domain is SQTIHQWPATLVQPVGSPLSLECTVEGTSNPNLYWYRQAAGRGLQLLFYSVGIGQISSEVPQNLSASRPQDRQFILSSKKLLLSDSGFYLCAWSHRGSGTQYFGPGTRLLVL.

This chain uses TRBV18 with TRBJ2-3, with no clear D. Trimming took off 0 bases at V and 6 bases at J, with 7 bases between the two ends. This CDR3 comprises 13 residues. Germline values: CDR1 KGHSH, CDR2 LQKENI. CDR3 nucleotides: TGTGCCAGCTCACCACCAGAGATTGATACGCAGTATTTT. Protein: CASSPPEIDTQYF.

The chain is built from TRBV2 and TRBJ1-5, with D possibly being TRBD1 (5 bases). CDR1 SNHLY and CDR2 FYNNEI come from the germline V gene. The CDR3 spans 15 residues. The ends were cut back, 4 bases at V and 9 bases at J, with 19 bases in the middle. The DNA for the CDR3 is TGTGCCAGCAGTGGCGGGACTCCCGCAGAGGGGCCCCAGCATTTT. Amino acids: CASSGGTPAEGPQHF.

The CDR3 loop is CASSLNRDSTEAFF. In DNA form, the CDR3 reads TGCGCCAGCAGCTTGAATCGAGACAGCACTGAAGCTTTCTTT. V gene TRBV5-1 combines with J gene TRBJ1-1; TRBD1 might be the D (5 bases). CDR1 and CDR2 (germline): SGHRS, YFSETQ. V was clipped by 1 base and J by 4 bases, with 11 bases between them. This CDR3 is 14 amino acids long.

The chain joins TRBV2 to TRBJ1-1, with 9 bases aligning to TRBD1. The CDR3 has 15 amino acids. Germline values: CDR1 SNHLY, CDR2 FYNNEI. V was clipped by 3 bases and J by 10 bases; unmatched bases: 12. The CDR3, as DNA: TGTGCCAGCAGTGATTTGGGACAGGGTGGACAGGGAGCTTTCTTT. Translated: CASSDLGQGGQGAFF.

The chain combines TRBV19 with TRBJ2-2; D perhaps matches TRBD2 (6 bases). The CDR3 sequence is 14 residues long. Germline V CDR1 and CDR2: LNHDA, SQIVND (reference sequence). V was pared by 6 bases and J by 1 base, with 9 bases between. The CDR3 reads CASRRDLNTGELFF. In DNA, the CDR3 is TGTGCCAGTAGGAGGGACTTGAACACCGGGGAGCTGTTTTTT. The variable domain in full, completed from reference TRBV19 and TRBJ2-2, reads DGGITQSPKYLFRKEGQNVTLSCEQNLNHDAMYWYRQDPGQGLRLIYYSQIVNDFQKGDIAEGYSVSREKKESFPLTVTSAQKNPTAFYLCASRRDLNTGELFFGEGSRLTVL.

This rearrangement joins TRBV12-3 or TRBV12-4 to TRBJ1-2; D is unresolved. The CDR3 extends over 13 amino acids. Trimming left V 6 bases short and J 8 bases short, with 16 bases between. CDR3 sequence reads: CASSSSTGEGYTF. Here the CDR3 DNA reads TGTGCCAGCAGCTCTAGTACCGGTGAAGGCTACACCTTC.

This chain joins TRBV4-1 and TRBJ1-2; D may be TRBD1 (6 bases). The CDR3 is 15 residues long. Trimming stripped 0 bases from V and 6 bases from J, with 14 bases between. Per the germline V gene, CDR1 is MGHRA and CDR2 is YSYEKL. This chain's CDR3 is CASSQDGNRVNGYTF. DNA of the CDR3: TGCGCCAGCAGCCAAGATGGTAACAGGGTCAATGGCTACACCTTC.

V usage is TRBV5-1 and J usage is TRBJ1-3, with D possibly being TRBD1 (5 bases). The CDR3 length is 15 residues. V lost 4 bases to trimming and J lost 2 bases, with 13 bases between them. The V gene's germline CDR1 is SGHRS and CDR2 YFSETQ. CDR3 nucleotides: TGCGCCAGCAGCCCGGAAGGGGTAACTGGAAACACCATATATTTT. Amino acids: CASSPEGVTGNTIYF.